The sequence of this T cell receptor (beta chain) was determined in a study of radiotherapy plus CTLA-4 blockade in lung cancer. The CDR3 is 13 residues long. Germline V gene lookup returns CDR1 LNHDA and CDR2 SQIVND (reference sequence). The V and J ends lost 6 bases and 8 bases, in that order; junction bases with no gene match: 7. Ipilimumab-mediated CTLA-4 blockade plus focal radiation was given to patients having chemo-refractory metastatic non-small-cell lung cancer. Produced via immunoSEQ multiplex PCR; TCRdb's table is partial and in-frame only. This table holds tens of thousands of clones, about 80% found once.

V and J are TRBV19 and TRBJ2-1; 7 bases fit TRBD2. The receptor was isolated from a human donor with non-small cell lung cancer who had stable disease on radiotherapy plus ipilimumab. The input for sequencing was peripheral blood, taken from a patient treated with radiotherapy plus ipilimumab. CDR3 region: CASSLGRGDEQFF. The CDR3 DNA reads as TGTGCCAGTAGCCTGGGGAGGGGCGATGAGCAGTTCTTC.